These 13 T cell receptor beta chains were sequenced from one sample in a study of blood T cells in healthy people across ages. Then a second PCR, running about 6 to 12 cycles, was carried out with a sample-barcoded 5' primer and a J-beta primer mix. In TCRdb, the 5' RACE reads were re-called with MiXCR into one record per CDR3 protein. The data contain roughly 830,000 distinct CDR3 sequences, under 80% of them singletons. The sequenced sample was blood. All receptors come from a young man in good health.

This chain joins TRBV4-3 and TRBJ1-2, with 8 positions matching TRBD1. V dropped 5 bases and J dropped 8; count of bases not matched to a gene: 13. CDR3 length: 15 amino acids. Germline V lookup: CDR1 LGHNA, CDR2 YSLEER. The DNA of the CDR3 is TGCGCCAGCAGCACAGGGACAGGCGCACTGGGAGGCTACACCTTC. Translating gives CASSTGTGALGGYTF.

The chain uses TRBV10-3 and TRBJ2-7; D could derive from TRBD1 or TRBD2 (5 bases each). The length of the CDR3 is 13 residues. V gave up 11 bases and J gave up 5 bases, with 19 bases separating them. Per the germline V gene, CDR1 is ENHRY and CDR2 is SYGVKD. The CDR3 protein is CAPTNGGPHEQYF. CDR3 DNA: TGTGCCCCCACGAATGGGGGTCCCCACGAGCAGTACTTC.

A few counts support this clonotype. J is TRBJ2-5 and V is TRBV20-1; D unclear. Germline-derived CDR1 and CDR2 are DFQATT and SNEGSKA (reference sequence). The CDR3 runs to 11 residues. Trimming left V 6 bases short and J 1 base short, with 6 bases between. As DNA, the CDR3 is TGCAGTGCAGGTCGCCAAGAGACCCAGTACTTC. Translated, it gives CSAGRQETQYF.

The CDR3 is CASGTGAGTDTQYF. The CDR3 DNA follows: TGTGCCAGCGGGACAGGGGCTGGCACAGATACGCAGTATTTT. The chain is built from TRBV7-2 and TRBJ2-3, with TRBD1 matching over 10 bases. Germline V gives CDR1 SGHTA, CDR2 FQGNSA. This CDR3 has 14 amino acids. With 8 bases clipped from V and 1 base from J, the junction kept 3 bases outside the gene matches. The full variable domain, rest sourced from reference TRBV7-2 and TRBJ2-3, is GAGVSQSPSNKVTEKGKDVELRCDPISGHTALYWYRQSLGQGLEFLIYFQGNSAPDKSGLPSDRFSAERTGGSVSTLTIQRTQQEDSAVYLCASGTGAGTDTQYFGPGTRLTVL.

This clonotype is a singleton in its sample. This rearrangement joins TRBV24-1 to TRBJ2-7; 10 bases agree with TRBD1. The length of the CDR3 is 16 residues. V lost 4 bases, J lost 2 bases, and 7 bases stayed unmatched. Germline V lookup: CDR1 KGHDR, CDR2 SFDVKD. Written as DNA, the CDR3 is TGTGCCACCAGTGACCCGGGACAGGGGAATCCCTACGAGCAGTACTTC. This translates into CATSDPGQGNPYEQYF.

The rearrangement links TRBV6-6 to TRBJ1-2; 7 bases are a match to TRBD1. CDR1 is MNHNY, CDR2 SVGAGI, per germline (reference sequence). V was clipped by 7 bases and J by 4 bases; unmatched bases: 15. The CDR3 is 16 amino acids. CDR3 nucleotides: TGTGCCAGCATCAGGGGGGGTGCAGGGGTGATCTATGGCTACACCTTC. Protein: CASIRGGAGVIYGYTF.

A single count supports this clonotype. The chain employs TRBV20-1 and TRBJ1-6; D unclear. Trimming removed 4 bases at V and 6 bases at J, with 16 bases between. Germline values: CDR1 DFQATT, CDR2 SNEGSKA (reference sequence). CDR3 size: 15 residues. The CDR3 sequence is CSATPTGRLNSPLHF. In DNA, the CDR3 is TGCAGTGCTACCCCCACGGGCCGACTTAATTCACCCCTCCACTTT.

The V gene is TRBV27, the J gene TRBJ1-5; D possibly corresponds to TRBD1 (5 bases). Trimming removed 6 bases at V and 3 bases at J, with 15 bases between. CDR3 size: 15 residues. CDR1 MNHEY and CDR2 SMNVEV come from the germline V gene (reference sequence). DNA of the CDR3: TGTGCCAGCAGGGGGATGGGGGGGGTCAATCAGCCCCAGCATTTT. Amino acid sequence: CASRGMGGVNQPQHF.

This clonotype was observed a handful of times. CDR3 sequence (DNA): TGTGCCAGCAGCCCCCATTCGACAAAGGAGGATGGCTACACCTTC. This codes for CASSPHSTKEDGYTF. The V gene is TRBV9, the J gene TRBJ1-2, with unresolved D. The ends were cut back, 4 bases at V and 6 bases at J, with 19 bases in the middle. This CDR3 region has 15 residues. CDR1 is SGDLS, CDR2 YYNGEE, per germline.

The chain couples TRBV4-2 to TRBJ2-3; tentative D call: TRBD2 (5 bases). V shed 8 bases and J shed 1 base, with 22 bases lying between them. The CDR3 contains 17 residues. The germline CDR1 and CDR2 sequences are LGHNA and YNFKEQ. CDR3 nucleotides: TGTGCCAGCGGTCCCGAGGCGGGCAAGACTGGCACAGATACGCAGTATTTT. It codes for CASGPEAGKTGTDTQYF.

The rearrangement links TRBV13 to TRBJ1-4; maybe TRBD1 (5 bases). The length of the CDR3 is 14 residues. Germline-derived CDR1 and CDR2 are PRHDT and FYEKMQ (reference sequence). Trimming removed 3 bases at V and 11 bases at J, with 16 bases between. The CDR3 spells CASSLGLDRGKLFF. DNA for the CDR3: TGTGCCAGCAGCTTGGGGCTAGACCGAGGGAAACTGTTTTTT.

V gene TRBV4-3 combines with J gene TRBJ2-7; D possibly corresponds to TRBD1 (6 bases). In germline, CDR1 is LGHNA, CDR2 YSLEER. The CDR3 has 16 residues. V lost 1 base to trimming and J lost 5 bases, with 18 bases between them. The CDR3, as DNA: TGCGCCAGCAGCCAAGGAATCAGGGGTATGAGCGACGAGCAGTACTTC. Its protein is CASSQGIRGMSDEQYF.

This clonotype was counted between two and nine times. This chain connects TRBV7-3 to TRBJ2-3; unclear D gene. Per germline, CDR1 SGHTA and CDR2 FQGTGA. CDR3 length: 13 residues. V was clipped by 4 bases and J by 2 bases, with 7 bases between them. The CDR3 DNA sequence: TGTGCCAGCAGCTCACTCGACACAGATACGCAGTATTTT. Translating it yields CASSSLDTDTQYF.